The present TCR beta chain was sequenced within a study of blood T cells in healthy people across ages. Study-wide points: Compared with aged donors, long-lived donors showed fewer expanded clones, suggesting selection. Across the age range, TCR beta diversity per million T cells fell in a roughly linear way.

A J-beta primer mix and a sample-barcoded 5' primer were used in a second PCR of about 7 to 12 cycles. From the 5' RACE reads, TCRdb called clonotypes with MiXCR, one entry per CDR3 protein. Seen here are some 920,000 distinct CDR3 sequences, about 51% observed once, and the top ten hold about 20%. About this clonotype: Its antigen is not known.

Ten milliliters of peripheral blood were drawn from each donor into EDTA-treated tubes. This TCR was sampled from a woman aged 55-69 years in good health. The sequencing input was blood.

The CDR3 here is CASKSIEGWVVLAKNIQYF. The CDR3 nucleotides are TGTGCCAGCAAATCTATTGAGGGTTGGGTTGTTCTAGCCAAAAACATTCAGTACTTC. V is TRBV12-3 or TRBV12-4 and J is TRBJ2-7; perhaps TRBD2 as D (5 bases). The end of the DNA is better explained by TRBJ2-4, so the J call may be wrong. This CDR3 comprises 19 residues.